This passage covers 19 T cell receptor beta chains from one sample sequenced in a study of blood T cells in healthy people across ages. Together with a sample-barcoded 5' primer, a J-beta primer mix was included in a second PCR lasting about 6 to 11 cycles. TCRdb independently ran MiXCR on the 5' RACE reads; one entry per CDR3 protein. This table has 380,000 or so distinct CDR3 sequences, about 55% appearing once. The sample taken for sequencing was blood. The receptors originated from a man aged 55 to 70 in good health.

The gene calls are TRBV5-1 and TRBJ2-1; 7 bases match TRBD2. Germline V gene sequence: CDR1 SGHRS, CDR2 YFSETQ. The CDR3 is made up of 16 amino acids. Germline trimming cut 3 bases from V and 5 bases from J; bases unmatched to any gene: 11. The CDR3 protein is CASSYDALAEDNEQFF. Written as DNA, the CDR3 is TGCGCCAGCAGCTACGACGCCCTAGCGGAGGACAATGAGCAGTTCTTC.

The chain carries TRBV12-3 or TRBV12-4 and TRBJ2-1; D is undetermined. V lost 7 bases and J lost 3, with 13 bases in between. CDR3 size: 14 residues. The CDR3 sequence: CASTLGRDYNEQFF. DNA of the CDR3: TGTGCCAGCACCCTTGGACGAGACTACAATGAGCAGTTCTTC.

The CDR3: CSVEASGEEDEQFF. In DNA form, the CDR3 reads TGCAGCGTTGAGGCTAGCGGGGAGGAGGATGAGCAGTTCTTC. The gene calls are TRBV29-1 and TRBJ2-1; 9 bases fit TRBD2. This CDR3 spans 14 amino acids. CDR1 SQVTM and CDR2 ANQGSEA come from the germline V gene. V gave up 3 bases and J gave up 8 bases; unmatched junction bases: 8.

The chain uses TRBV6-2 or TRBV6-3 and TRBJ1-1; no clear D. This CDR3 region has 12 residues. Germline CDR1 is MNHEY and CDR2 is SVGEGT. Between the trimmed V and J ends, which lost 8 bases and 3 bases, there was a span of 10 bases. CDR3 nucleotides: TGTGCCAGCTTCCACAGTTACACTGAAGCTTTCTTT. Its protein is CASFHSYTEAFF.

A note on this clonotype: The junction does not match germline at one end; this may be a read error. The chain combines TRBV7-6 with TRBJ2-7; D perhaps matches TRBD1 (6 bases). CDR3 size: 13 residues. Germline CDR1 is SGHVS and CDR2 is FNYEAQ. CDR3: CANSLDSPGVQYF. The CDR3 coding sequence is TGTGCCAACAGCTTAGATTCCCCAGGGGTCCAGTACTTC. The whole variable domain, remainder taken from reference TRBV7-6 and TRBJ2-7, is GAGVSQSPRYKVTKRGQDVALRCDPISGHVSLYWYRQALGQGPEFLTYFNYEAQQDKSGLPNDRFSAERPEGSISTLTIQRTEQRDSAMYRCANSLDSPGVQYFGPGTRLTVT.

V is TRBV20-1 and J is TRBJ1-2; perhaps TRBD1 as D (5 bases). V dropped 0 bases and J dropped 4 bases, with 12 bases sitting between them. Germline lookup yields CDR1 DFQATT and CDR2 SNEGSKA (reference sequence). The CDR3 spans 14 residues. The CDR3 region is CSARDGAGPYGYTF. CDR3 in DNA: TGCAGTGCTAGAGATGGGGCAGGGCCCTATGGCTACACCTTC.

The chain recombines TRBV4-3 with TRBJ2-1; the D gene is possibly TRBD1 (6 bases). V was pared by 4 bases and J by 12 bases, with 22 bases between. The V gene's germline CDR1 is LGHNA and CDR2 YSLEER. The length of the CDR3 is 15 residues. CDR3 coding DNA: TGCGCCAGCAGCCCCGGGACCTTAGGGGGAACGACGCAGTTCTTC. Residues: CASSPGTLGGTTQFF.

The chain employs TRBV6-5 and TRBJ2-1; possibly TRBD2 for D (5 bases). V dropped 0 bases and J dropped 9 bases, with 15 bases sitting between them. Germline V CDR1 and CDR2: MNHEY, SVGAGI. The CDR3 is 15 residues long. This CDR3 is CASSYSIASEGEQFF. CDR3 nucleotides: TGTGCCAGCAGTTACTCGATTGCGAGCGAGGGTGAGCAGTTCTTC.

This clonotype was counted only a few times. This chain joins TRBV12-3 or TRBV12-4 and TRBJ2-6, with D tentatively TRBD1 or TRBD2 (5 bases each). There are 23 residues in the CDR3. V was cut by 4 bases and J by 0 bases, with 31 bases left in between. In DNA form, the CDR3 reads TGTGCCAGCAGTTCGTTCGGGACCGGCAATAGACCTGGTACGGCCTCTGGGGCCAACGTCCTGACTTTC. It encodes CASSSFGTGNRPGTASGANVLTF.

The chain combines TRBV10-3 with TRBJ2-6; D is unclear. V was trimmed by 9 bases and J by 4 bases, leaving 7 bases between them. The CDR3 sequence is 12 residues long. Germline V gene sequence: CDR1 ENHRY, CDR2 SYGVKD. The chain's CDR3 is CAINQGANVLTF. The CDR3 DNA is TGTGCCATAAATCAGGGGGCCAACGTCCTGACTTTC.

The chain couples TRBV27 to TRBJ2-7; the match to TRBD2 covers 12 bases. The CDR3 contains 15 residues. V lost 7 bases to trimming and J lost 3 bases; unmatched junction nucleotides: 7. CDR1 and CDR2 (germline): MNHEY, SMNVEV (reference sequence). CDR3 coding DNA: TGTGCCAGCACCTGGACTAGCGGGGATCTCTACGAGCAGTACTTC. This encodes CASTWTSGDLYEQYF.

The V and J genes are TRBV6-5 and TRBJ1-4; D remains ambiguous. V was clipped by 0 bases and J by 8 bases, with 13 bases between them. This CDR3 comprises 15 residues. Looked up from germline, CDR1 is MNHEY and CDR2 is SVGAGI. CDR3 sequence: CASSYSSGTREKLFF. CDR3 bases: TGTGCCAGCAGTTACTCTAGTGGCACGAGGGAAAAACTGTTTTTT.

The chain is built from TRBV29-1 and TRBJ2-1; 12 bases line up with TRBD2. V gave up 1 base and J gave up 3 bases; unmatched junction bases: 7. This CDR3 comprises 17 residues. Germline V gene lookup returns CDR1 SQVTM and CDR2 ANQGSEA. For the CDR3, the DNA is TGCAGCGTTGAAGGGCTAGCGGGAGGGAAAGGCTACAATGAGCAGTTCTTC. Protein product: CSVEGLAGGKGYNEQFF.

The gene calls are TRBV20-1 and TRBJ2-3, with 7 bases matching TRBD2. The CDR3 covers 15 residues. Germline-derived CDR1 and CDR2 are DFQATT and SNEGSKA (reference sequence). Unmatched junction bases numbered 10, after V lost 3 bases and J lost 4 bases. The CDR3 DNA sequence: TGCAGTGCTAGTCCACTTGGCGGGAGATCAGATACGCAGTATTTT. Its translation: CSASPLGGRSDTQYF.

V and J are TRBV7-9 and TRBJ2-4; D gene unclear. The last part of the DNA fits TRBJ2-7 better; the J call may be wrong. CDR3 length equals 13 residues. Germline CDR1 SEHNR, CDR2 FQNEAQ (reference sequence). In DNA, the CDR3 is TGTGCCAGCAGCCCTACAAGCTCCTACGAGCAGTACTTC. Protein sequence: CASSPTSSYEQYF.

The V and J genes are TRBV6-2 or TRBV6-3 and TRBJ1-2; D is possibly TRBD1 (6 bases). Between the trimmed V and J ends, which lost 6 bases and 8 bases, there was a span of 13 bases. The germline V gene has CDR1 MNHEY and CDR2 SVGEGT. The CDR3 totals 12 residues. CDR3 bases: TGTGCCAGCAGCACGACAGGTGAAGGCTACACCTTC. Encoded protein: CASSTTGEGYTF.

The chain has TRBV29-1 and TRBJ2-5, with 12 bases matching TRBD1. Germline CDR1 is SQVTM and CDR2 is ANQGSEA. CDR3 length: 13 residues. V shed 6 bases and J 12 bases; nucleotides not matched to a gene: 11. The chain's CDR3 is CSVPGQGASSEYF. The CDR3 DNA reads as TGCAGCGTACCGGGACAGGGGGCATCTTCCGAGTACTTC.

V and J are TRBV20-1 and TRBJ1-6; 9 bases map to TRBD1. Trimming took 3 bases from V and 5 from J; bases not matched to a gene: 5. This CDR3 is 15 amino acids long. Germline CDR1 and CDR2: DFQATT and SNEGSKA (reference sequence). For the CDR3, the DNA is TGCAGTGCTAGCCCGGGACAGGGAGATAATTCACCCCTCCACTTT. Protein: CSASPGQGDNSPLHF.

A few counts support this clonotype. This chain links TRBV20-1 with TRBJ2-7, with 9 bases fitting TRBD1. The germline CDR1 and CDR2 sequences are DFQATT and SNEGSKA (reference sequence). V shed 2 bases and J 2 bases; nucleotides not matched to a gene: 4. This CDR3 comprises 14 residues. CDR3 region: CSARKGQGPYEQYF. The CDR3, as DNA: TGCAGTGCTAGAAAGGGACAGGGCCCCTACGAGCAGTACTTC.